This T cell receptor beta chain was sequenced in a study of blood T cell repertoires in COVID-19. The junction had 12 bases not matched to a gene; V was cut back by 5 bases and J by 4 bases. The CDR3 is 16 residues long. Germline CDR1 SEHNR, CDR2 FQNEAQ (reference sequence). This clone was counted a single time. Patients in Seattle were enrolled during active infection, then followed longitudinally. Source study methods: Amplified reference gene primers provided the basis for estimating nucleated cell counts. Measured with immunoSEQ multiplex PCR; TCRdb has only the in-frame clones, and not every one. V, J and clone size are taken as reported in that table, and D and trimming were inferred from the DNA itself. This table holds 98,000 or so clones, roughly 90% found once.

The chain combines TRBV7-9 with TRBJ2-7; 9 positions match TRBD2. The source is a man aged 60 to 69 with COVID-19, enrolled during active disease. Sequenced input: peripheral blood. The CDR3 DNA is TGTGCCAGCAGCCAAAGTTTGGGCGGGAGGGATTACGAGCAGTACTTC. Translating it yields CASSQSLGGRDYEQYF.